A single sample is the source of the 25 T cell receptor beta chains below, sequenced in a study of OX40 agonist ivuxolimab in advanced cancers. Data came from immunoSEQ multiplex PCR; TCRdb stores just in-frame clones and leaves some out. The data show approximately 160,000 clones, 90% to 95% seen once. The starting material was CD4+ or CD8+ T cells sorted from blood, obtained in a trial of the OX40 agonist ivuxolimab. Every receptor here comes from an adult with an advanced solid tumor such as melanoma, head and neck, liver or kidney cancer.

The rearrangement joins TRBV13 to TRBJ1-6; 10 nucleotides match TRBD1. Germline V CDR1 and CDR2: PRHDT, FYEKMQ (reference sequence). V lost 1 base and J lost 7; bases outside the gene matches: 1. The CDR3 spans 15 residues. This CDR3 is CASSLATGGNSPLHF. The CDR3 region has the DNA TGTGCCAGCAGCTTAGCGACAGGGGGCAATTCACCCCTCCACTTT.

This chain links TRBV19 with TRBJ2-3; D ambiguous. CDR3 length equals 14 residues. Trimming removed 10 bases from V and 1 base from J, with 15 bases in between. CDR1 is LNHDA and CDR2 is SQIVND in the germline V gene (reference sequence). The CDR3 DNA reads as TGTGCCACTCGCAGTTTAACGGGCACAGATACGCAGTATTTT. This translates into CATRSLTGTDTQYF.

The chain employs TRBV28 and TRBJ2-2; D gene ambiguous. CDR1 MDHEN and CDR2 SYDVKM come from the germline V gene. V lost 2 bases and J 4 bases, leaving 11 bases between the germline ends. CDR3 length equals 15 residues. CDR3 residues: CASSLDTALTGELFF. The CDR3 bases are TGTGCCAGCAGTTTAGATACGGCGCTCACCGGGGAGCTGTTTTTT.

V gene TRBV7-8 combines with J gene TRBJ1-2; D perhaps matches TRBD1 (5 bases). Germline CDR1 and CDR2: SGHVS and FQNEAQ. V lost 5 bases to trimming and J lost 8 bases, with 15 bases between them. The CDR3 runs 13 residues. CDR3 region: CASSPGGTWGYTF. The DNA of the CDR3 is TGTGCCAGCAGCCCTGGGGGGACTTGGGGCTACACCTTC.

The rearrangement links TRBV19 to TRBJ1-4; D unclear. Trimming shortened V by 4 bases and J by 9 bases, and 15 bases separated the two germline ends. CDR1 is LNHDA and CDR2 is SQIVND in the germline V gene (reference sequence). The CDR3 runs 14 residues. The CDR3 region has the DNA TGTGCCAGTAGTAGAGCAAACTCGTATCAAAAACTGTTTTTT. It yields the protein CASSRANSYQKLFF.

The V gene is TRBV30, the J gene TRBJ2-3; D possibly corresponds to TRBD2 (5 bases). The CDR3 runs to 15 residues. Trimming shortened V by 0 bases and J by 0 bases, and 10 bases separated the two germline ends. The germline V gene encodes CDR1 GTSNPN and CDR2 SVGIG (reference sequence). CDR3 residues: CAWSVRGLSTDTQYF. The CDR3 nucleotides read TGTGCCTGGAGTGTACGGGGTCTTAGCACAGATACGCAGTATTTT.

V is TRBV19 and J is TRBJ2-3, with TRBD2 as a possible D gene (6 bases). Per germline, CDR1 LNHDA and CDR2 SQIVND (reference sequence). Trimming took 7 bases from V and 0 from J, leaving 11 bases between them. The CDR3 has 14 residues. Here the CDR3 reads CASTPGGSTDTQYF. CDR3 coding DNA: TGTGCCAGTACCCCCGGGGGAAGCACAGATACGCAGTATTTT.

In its sample, this clone was seen once. J is TRBJ1-2 and V is TRBV7-3; perhaps TRBD1 as D (5 bases). The V and J ends lost 2 bases and 8 bases respectively, with 12 bases between them. Germline-derived CDR1 and CDR2 are SGHTA and FQGTGA. CDR3 size: 13 residues. CDR3 in amino acids: CASSLGQGTGYTF. CDR3 DNA: TGTGCCAGCAGCTTAGGGCAGGGTACGGGCTACACCTTC.

J is TRBJ1-1 and V is TRBV10-3; D not certain. The CDR3 spans 14 residues. V was trimmed by 2 bases and J by 4 bases, leaving 11 bases between them. CDR1 is ENHRY and CDR2 is SYGVKD in the germline V gene. The DNA for the CDR3 is TGTGCCATCAGTGAGGTCCGACTTGCCACTGAAGCTTTCTTT. Its translation: CAISEVRLATEAFF.

V gene TRBV9 combines with J gene TRBJ1-3, with D possibly being TRBD1 (6 bases). The CDR3 is 18 residues long. CDR1 is SGDLS and CDR2 is YYNGEE in the germline V gene. V was cut by 2 bases and J by 0 bases, with 18 bases left in between. This CDR3 is CASSVGITGWGSGNTIYF. The CDR3 DNA is TGTGCCAGCAGCGTGGGGATTACAGGGTGGGGCTCTGGAAACACCATATATTTT.

The rearrangement uses TRBV5-1 and TRBJ1-2, with D possibly matching TRBD1 (5 bases). Germline loops: CDR1 SGHRS, CDR2 YFSETQ. The CDR3 covers 13 residues. V dropped 7 bases and J dropped 4 bases, with 14 bases sitting between them. CDR3 nucleotide sequence: TGCGCCAGCGGGACGGGGGAACTCTATGGCTACACCTTC. Translated: CASGTGELYGYTF.

The rearrangement links TRBV28 to TRBJ1-4; TRBD1 is a possible D gene (6 bases). Trimming pared 2 bases from V and 5 bases from J, leaving 6 bases between. CDR1 and CDR2 from the germline V gene are MDHEN and SYDVKM. The CDR3 runs 13 residues. CDR3 region: CASSLGGNEKLFF. The CDR3 DNA reads TGTGCCAGCAGTTTAGGGGGCAATGAAAAACTGTTTTTT. Looking up the rest from reference TRBV28 and TRBJ1-4 gives the full variable domain: DVKVTQSSRYLVKRTGEKVFLECVQDMDHENMFWYRQDPGLGLRLIYFSYDVKMKEKGDIPEGYSVSREKKERFSLILESASTNQTSMYLCASSLGGNEKLFFGSGTQLSVL.

The chain uses TRBV5-1 and TRBJ1-1, with TRBD1 as a possible D gene (5 bases). CDR1 and CDR2 from the germline V gene are SGHRS and YFSETQ. This CDR3 has 13 residues. V was shortened by 7 bases and J by 3 bases, with 13 bases between the two germline ends. In DNA, the CDR3 is TGCGCCAGCCAAGGGGAGAGGGACACTGAAGCTTTCTTT. Translated, it gives CASQGERDTEAFF.

The chain employs TRBV11-2 and TRBJ2-1, with 14 bases matching TRBD2. J lost 6 bases, V lost 5 bases, and 15 bases had no gene match. The CDR3 is 19 residues long. Per germline, CDR1 SGHAT and CDR2 FQNNGV. CDR3 nucleotides: TGTGCCAGCAGCCGATTGGGACTAGCGGGAGAGGGGGCGTCCAATGAGCAGTTCTTC. This encodes CASSRLGLAGEGASNEQFF.

The V call is TRBV11-2, the J call TRBJ1-2; a possible D gene is TRBD1 (5 bases). CDR3 length: 16 residues. Germline assignment: CDR1 SGHAT and CDR2 FQNNGV. Trimming removed 3 bases at V and 3 bases at J, with 17 bases between. This CDR3 reads CASSFRRDPIDYGYTF. CDR3 DNA: TGTGCCAGCAGCTTCCGACGGGACCCTATAGACTATGGCTACACCTTC.

V and J are TRBV18 and TRBJ2-1, with D perhaps matching TRBD2 (6 bases). The CDR3 has 16 amino acids. V was clipped by 6 bases and J by 13 bases, with 28 bases between them. Germline CDR1 is KGHSH and CDR2 is LQKENI. The CDR3 is CASSGAGGRQPEEQFF. The CDR3 DNA sequence: TGTGCCAGCTCTGGCGCCGGGGGAAGACAGCCCGAGGAACAGTTCTTC.

The genes are TRBV5-6 and TRBJ2-3; 8 bases match TRBD1. Germline CDR1 and CDR2: SGHDT and YYEEEE. Germline trimming cut 4 bases from V and 3 bases from J; bases unmatched to any gene: 7. CDR3 length: 15 residues. CDR3 DNA: TGTGCCAGCAGCCAACCGGGACAGGAGACAGATACGCAGTATTTT. Its protein is CASSQPGQETDTQYF.

This chain connects TRBV19 to TRBJ2-1, with 11 nucleotides matching TRBD1. Germline trimming cut 3 bases from V and 8 bases from J; bases unmatched to any gene: 3. Germline CDR1 reads LNHDA; CDR2 reads SQIVND (reference sequence). CDR3 length equals 14 residues. This CDR3 is CASSMGQGVDEQFF. For the CDR3, the DNA is TGTGCCAGTAGTATGGGACAGGGGGTCGATGAGCAGTTCTTC. Supplemented by reference TRBV19 and TRBJ2-1, the full variable domain reads DGGITQSPKYLFRKEGQNVTLSCEQNLNHDAMYWYRQDPGQGLRLIYYSQIVNDFQKGDIAEGYSVSREKKESFPLTVTSAQKNPTAFYLCASSMGQGVDEQFFGPGTRLTVL.

The chain joins TRBV15 to TRBJ1-1; D not certain. Trimming cost V 0 bases and J 5 bases, with 13 bases left between them. CDR1 and CDR2 from the germline V gene are LNHNV and YYDKDF (reference sequence). The CDR3 sequence is 15 residues long. The CDR3 DNA sequence: TGTGCCACCAGCAGAGATGAGGTTAGGAAGACTGAAGCTTTCTTT. Its translation: CATSRDEVRKTEAFF.

The chain combines TRBV2 with TRBJ2-2, with D hard to call. The CDR3 has 15 amino acids. CDR1 is SNHLY, CDR2 FYNNEI, per germline. Trimming pared 0 bases from V and 1 base from J, leaving 6 bases between. CDR3 in DNA: TGTGCCAGCAGTGAAGCGCTAGAGAACACCGGGGAGCTGTTTTTT. This gives the protein CASSEALENTGELFF. Looking up the rest from reference TRBV2 and TRBJ2-2 gives the full variable domain: EPEVTQTPSHQVTQMGQEVILRCVPISNHLYFYWYRQILGQKVEFLVSFYNNEISEKSEIFDDQFSVERPDGSNFTLKIRSTKLEDSAMYFCASSEALENTGELFFGEGSRLTVL.

V usage is TRBV28 and J usage is TRBJ1-5; 8 nucleotides line up with TRBD1. The V gene's germline CDR1 is MDHEN and CDR2 SYDVKM. V lost 5 bases, J lost 3 bases, and 15 bases stayed unmatched. CDR3 length equals 18 residues. CDR3 in amino acids: CASSLPPYPGQDNQPQHF. CDR3 sequence (DNA): TGTGCCAGCAGTCTCCCGCCCTATCCGGGACAGGACAATCAGCCCCAGCATTTT. Complete variable domain (other parts from reference TRBV28 and TRBJ1-5): DVKVTQSSRYLVKRTGEKVFLECVQDMDHENMFWYRQDPGLGLRLIYFSYDVKMKEKGDIPEGYSVSREKKERFSLILESASTNQTSMYLCASSLPPYPGQDNQPQHFGDGTRLSIL.

This clone has more than one count but fewer than ten. The V and J genes are TRBV6-6 and TRBJ1-6, with 8 bases that match TRBD1. The germline CDR1 and CDR2 sequences are MNHNY and SVGAGI (reference sequence). J was trimmed by 10 bases and V by 1 base; bases with no gene match: 6. The CDR3 length is 15 residues. CDR3 bases: TGTGCCAGCAGTTACTTCGGACAGGGAGGATCACCCCTCCACTTT. This sequence encodes CASSYFGQGGSPLHF.

The chain combines TRBV28 with TRBJ2-7; D is ambiguous. The CDR3 consists of 13 residues. In germline, CDR1 is MDHEN, CDR2 SYDVKM. Trimming removed 8 bases from V and 2 bases from J, with 13 bases in between. The DNA for the CDR3 is TGTGCCAGCTCGCCAGGTTCCCCCTACGAGCAGTACTTC. Its translation: CASSPGSPYEQYF.

The chain links TRBV19 to TRBJ2-1; D unclear. CDR3 length: 16 amino acids. Per germline, CDR1 LNHDA and CDR2 SQIVND (reference sequence). With 3 bases removed from V and 7 bases from J, the gap between germline ends came to 19 bases. The DNA of the CDR3 is TGTGCCAGTAGTATCCGTAGGGTTCAGCTAGGAAATGAGCAGTTCTTC. It is translated as CASSIRRVQLGNEQFF.

The chain joins TRBV28 to TRBJ2-2; D gene ambiguous. Trimming removed 6 bases at V and 4 bases at J, with 9 bases between. Germline V lookup: CDR1 MDHEN, CDR2 SYDVKM. The length of the CDR3 is 13 residues. CDR3: CASSPSGTGELFF. Here the CDR3 DNA reads TGTGCCAGCAGCCCCTCTGGCACCGGGGAGCTGTTTTTT.